The TCR beta chain under discussion was sequenced for a study of blood T cells in healthy people across ages. The CDR3 is 16 residues long. Looked up from germline, CDR1 is LGHNA and CDR2 is YNFKEQ. J lost 4 bases, V lost 3 bases, and 5 bases had no gene match. About this clonotype: Its target is not known.

Findings of the study overall: Whereas aged donors had fewer naive CD4+ cells, long-lived donors had more of them and higher diversity.

PCR was performed a second time for about 6 to 12 cycles using a sample-barcoded 5' primer and a J-beta primer mix. Through a template-switch adaptor with 12 random nucleotides, each cDNA molecule received a tag. TCRdb called the 5' RACE reads again in MiXCR, with one record for every CDR3 protein. The sample contains approximately 690,000 distinct CDR3 sequences, around two fifths of which appear only once. The source material was blood. This TCR was sampled from a man at least 80 years old in good health. The V and J genes are TRBV4-2 and TRBJ2-1; 11 bases are shared with TRBD2. The CDR3 loop reads CASSQKLAGVYNEQFF. In nucleotides, the CDR3 is TGTGCCAGCAGCCAGAAACTAGCGGGGGTTTACAATGAGCAGTTCTTC.